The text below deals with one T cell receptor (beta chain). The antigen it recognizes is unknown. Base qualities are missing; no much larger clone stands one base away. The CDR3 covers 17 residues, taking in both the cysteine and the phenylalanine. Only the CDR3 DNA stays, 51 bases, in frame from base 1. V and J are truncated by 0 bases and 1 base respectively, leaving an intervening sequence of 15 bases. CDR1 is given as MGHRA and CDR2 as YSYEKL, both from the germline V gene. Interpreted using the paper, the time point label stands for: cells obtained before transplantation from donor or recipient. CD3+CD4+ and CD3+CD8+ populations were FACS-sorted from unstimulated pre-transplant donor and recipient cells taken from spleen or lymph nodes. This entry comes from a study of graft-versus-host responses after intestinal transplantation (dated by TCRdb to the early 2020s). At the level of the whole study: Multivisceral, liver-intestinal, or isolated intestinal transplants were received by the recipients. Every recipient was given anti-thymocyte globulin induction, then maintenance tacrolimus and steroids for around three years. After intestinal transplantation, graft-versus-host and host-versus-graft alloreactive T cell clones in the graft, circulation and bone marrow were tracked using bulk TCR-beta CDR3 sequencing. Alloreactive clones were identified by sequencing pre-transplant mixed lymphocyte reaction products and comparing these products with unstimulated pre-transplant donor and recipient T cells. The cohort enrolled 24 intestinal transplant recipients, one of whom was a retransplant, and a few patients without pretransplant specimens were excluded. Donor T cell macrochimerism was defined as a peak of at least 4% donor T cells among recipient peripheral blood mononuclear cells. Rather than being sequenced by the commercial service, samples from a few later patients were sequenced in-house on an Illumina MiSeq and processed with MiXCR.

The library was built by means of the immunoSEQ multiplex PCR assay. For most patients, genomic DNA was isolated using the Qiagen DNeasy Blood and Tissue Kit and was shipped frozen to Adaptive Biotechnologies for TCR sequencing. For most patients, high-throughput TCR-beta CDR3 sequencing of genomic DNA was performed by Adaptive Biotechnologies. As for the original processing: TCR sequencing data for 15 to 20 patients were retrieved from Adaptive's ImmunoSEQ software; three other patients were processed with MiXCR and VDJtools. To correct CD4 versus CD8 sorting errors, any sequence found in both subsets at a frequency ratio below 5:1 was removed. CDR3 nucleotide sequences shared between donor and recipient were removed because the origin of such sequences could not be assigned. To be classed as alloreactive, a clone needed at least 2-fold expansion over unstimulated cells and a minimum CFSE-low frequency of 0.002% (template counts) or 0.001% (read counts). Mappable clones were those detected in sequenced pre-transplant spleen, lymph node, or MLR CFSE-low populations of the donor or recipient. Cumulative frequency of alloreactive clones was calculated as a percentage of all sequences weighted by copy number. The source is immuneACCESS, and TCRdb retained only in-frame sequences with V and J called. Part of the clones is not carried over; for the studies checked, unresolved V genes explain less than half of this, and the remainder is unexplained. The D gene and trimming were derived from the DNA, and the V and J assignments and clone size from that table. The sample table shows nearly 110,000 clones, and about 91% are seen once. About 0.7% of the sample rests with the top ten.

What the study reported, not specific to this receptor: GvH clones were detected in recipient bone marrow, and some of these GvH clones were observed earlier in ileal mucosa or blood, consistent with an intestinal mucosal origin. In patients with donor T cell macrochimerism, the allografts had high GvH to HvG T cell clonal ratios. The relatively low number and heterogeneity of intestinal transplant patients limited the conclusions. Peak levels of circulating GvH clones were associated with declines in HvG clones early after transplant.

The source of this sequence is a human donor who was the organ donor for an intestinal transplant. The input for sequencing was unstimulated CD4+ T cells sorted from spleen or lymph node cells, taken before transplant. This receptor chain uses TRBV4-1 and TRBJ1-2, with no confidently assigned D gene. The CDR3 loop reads CASSQERADKVNYGYTF. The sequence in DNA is TGCGCCAGCAGCCAAGAAAGAGCCGATAAGGTTAACTATGGCTACACCTTC.